This T cell receptor (beta chain) was obtained from a study of blood T cell repertoires in COVID-19. Study-wide context: Some COVID-19 samples were acute and others convalescent; all came from the United States, Italy and Spain. In each case, the material was cDNA or gDNA derived from T cells, B-cell-depleted T cells, or PBMCs.

The germline CDR1 and CDR2 sequences are MNHEY and SVGEGT. Trimming removed 4 bases at V and 5 bases at J, with 14 bases between. This CDR3 is 14 amino acids long. In the authors' workflow: It was from reference gene primer amplification that nucleated cell counts were estimated. Only in-frame clones appear in the TCRdb table, and some are missing; sequencing was by immunoSEQ multiplex PCR. The V and J calls and clone size come from that table; D and trimming were worked out from the DNA. The sample yields 250,000 to 300,000 clones, about 89% seen once. The chain links TRBV6-2 or TRBV6-3 to TRBJ2-5; a possible D gene is TRBD2 (6 bases). The TCR comes from a woman aged 60-75 years with acute or convalescent COVID-19. Sequencing was performed on peripheral blood. The CDR3 here is CASSWGDTVETQYF. In DNA, the CDR3 is TGTGCCAGCAGTTGGGGGGATACCGTGGAGACCCAGTACTTC.